This T cell receptor beta chain appears in the sequencing data of a study of blood T cell repertoires in COVID-19. V trimming: 1 base; J trimming: 5 bases; junction bases outside the gene matches: 9. This CDR3 spans 16 amino acids. In germline, CDR1 is KGHDR, CDR2 SFDVKD. Sequencing used immunoSEQ multiplex PCR; TCRdb keeps in-frame clones, though not all of them. The sample includes around 280,000 clones, just under 85% of them seen just once. This receptor was identified in a woman in her 50s with active or convalescent COVID-19. The V and J genes are TRBV24-1 and TRBJ1-2; 7 nucleotides agree with TRBD1. The sequenced material came from peripheral blood. CDR3 DNA sequence: TGTGCCACCAGTGATTTTGGTGAGACAGGGAATTATGGCTACACCTTC. Amino acid sequence: CATSDFGETGNYGYTF.